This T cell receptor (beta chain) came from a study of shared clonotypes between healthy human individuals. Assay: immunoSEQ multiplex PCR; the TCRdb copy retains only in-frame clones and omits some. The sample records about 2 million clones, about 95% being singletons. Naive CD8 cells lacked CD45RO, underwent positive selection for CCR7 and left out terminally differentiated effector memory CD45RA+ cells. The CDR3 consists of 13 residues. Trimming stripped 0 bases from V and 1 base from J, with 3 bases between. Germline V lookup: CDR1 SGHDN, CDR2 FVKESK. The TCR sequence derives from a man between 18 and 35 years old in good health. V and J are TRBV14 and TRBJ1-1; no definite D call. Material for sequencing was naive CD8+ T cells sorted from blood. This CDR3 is CASSQESNTEAFF. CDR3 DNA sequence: TGTGCCAGCAGCCAAGAGTCGAACACTGAAGCTTTCTTT.